This T cell receptor beta chain emerged from a study of CD8 T cells in ankylosing spondylitis. Study-level points and caveats: Clones tied to disease were said to be significantly enriched in matched ankylosing spondylitis synovial fluid. Relatively scarce in peripheral blood, disease-linked clones were CD8+. Within ankylosing spondylitis blood, a TCR beta motif made up of several highly homologous variants appeared to be characteristic. Both synovial fluid and blood in reactive arthritis had previously been reported to carry some motif variants.

Germline-derived CDR1 and CDR2 are SEHNR and FQNEAQ (reference sequence). The CDR3 spans 15 residues. V was pared by 2 bases and J by 8 bases, with 9 bases of the junction left unmatched. A quantitative 5'-RACE method, one with molecular barcodes, was used to make TCR beta libraries. TCRdb re-analysed the 5' RACE reads in MiXCR, keeping a single row per CDR3 protein. Of roughly 700,000 distinct CDR3 sequences in the sample, about 20% are singletons; the top ten hold under 20%. Of note for this clonotype: The target antigen is unknown.

This receptor was taken from a male donor with ankylosing spondylitis. Material for sequencing was blood, either unsorted or a sorted T cell fraction (not recorded which). The chain links TRBV7-9 to TRBJ2-3; 8 bases align to TRBD2. The CDR3 protein is CASSLTSGGGSTQYF. CDR3 nucleotide sequence: TGTGCCAGCAGCTTAACCAGCGGGGGAGGAAGTACGCAGTATTTT.